This is a list of T cell receptor beta chains from one sample in a study of T cells in Graves' hyperthyroidism and ophthalmopathy. Each CDR3 protein gets one entry after TCRdb re-called the multiplex PCR reads with MiXCR. The repertoire holds a few hundred thousand distinct CDR3 sequences, with approximately 14% as singletons. Material: blood. All receptors come from a woman in her twenties or thirties with Graves' hyperthyroidism. Each CDR3 is given with its conserved first and last residue. The D gene is left open where the match is weak. Size tells how often a clone was seen (once, few, many) or the class of an expanded clone, and some rows leave it out.

J gene: TRBJ2-6
D gene: TRBD1
clone size: NA
V gene: TRBV20-1
CDR3 protein: CSARRTGTGGASGANVLTF
CDR3 DNA: TGCAGTGCCAGACGGACCGGGACAGGGGGCGCATCTGGGGCCAACGTCCTGACTTTC

J gene: TRBJ2-3
D gene: TRBD2
clone size: NA
V gene: TRBV2
CDR3 protein: CASSELAGLSTQYF
CDR3 DNA: TGTGCCAGCAGTGAACTAGCGGGACTTAGTACGCAGTATTTT

J gene: TRBJ2-2
D gene: TRBD2
clone size: NA
V gene: TRBV7-9
CDR3 protein: CASSLRPGLAGIVGELFF
CDR3 DNA: TGTGCCAGCAGCTTAAGACCGGGACTAGCGGGAATCGTCGGGGAGCTGTTTTTT

J gene: TRBJ1-1
D gene: NA
clone size: many
V gene: TRBV7-9
CDR3 protein: CASSLVDDTEAFF
CDR3 DNA: TGTGCCAGCAGCTTAGTCGATGACACTGAAGCTTTCTTT

J gene: TRBJ1-6
D gene: NA
clone size: NA
V gene: TRBV12-3/TRBV12-4
CDR3 protein: CASSGTGGVNSPLHF
CDR3 DNA: TGTGCCAGCAGTGGCACGGGGGGAGTGAATTCACCCCTCCACTTT

J gene: TRBJ2-2
D gene: NA
clone size: NA
V gene: TRBV5-6
CDR3 protein: CAGSVNTGGLFF
CDR3 DNA: TGTGCCGGCAGCGTAAACACCGGGGGGCTGTTTTTT

J gene: TRBJ1-1
D gene: NA
clone size: many
V gene: TRBV27
CDR3 protein: CASREGHPRTEAFF
CDR3 DNA: TGTGCCAGCAGGGAGGGGCATCCCCGGACTGAAGCTTTCTTT

J gene: TRBJ2-7
D gene: TRBD2
clone size: many
V gene: TRBV28
CDR3 protein: CATKPGRGSGFYEQYF
CDR3 DNA: TGTGCCACCAAACCCGGACGCGGGAGCGGTTTCTACGAGCAGTACTTC

J gene: TRBJ2-2
D gene: TRBD2
clone size: NA
V gene: TRBV20-1
CDR3 protein: CSAGGTSGRSNTGELFF
CDR3 DNA: TGCAGTGCAGGAGGGACTAGCGGGAGGTCGAACACCGGGGAGCTGTTTTTT

J gene: TRBJ2-7
D gene: TRBD2
clone size: many
V gene: TRBV12-3/TRBV12-4
CDR3 protein: CASSFSLGEFSSGGPSSHEQYF
CDR3 DNA: TGTGCCAGCAGTTTTAGTTTGGGCGAGTTTTCTTCGGGAGGGCCGAGTAGCCACGAGCAGTACTTC

J gene: TRBJ2-3
D gene: TRBD1
clone size: many
V gene: TRBV28
CDR3 protein: CASREGTVTDTQYF
CDR3 DNA: TGTGCCAGCAGGGAAGGGACAGTCACAGATACGCAGTATTTT

J gene: TRBJ2-1
D gene: NA
clone size: many
V gene: TRBV6-1
CDR3 protein: CASTTTSLGSFGNEQFF
CDR3 DNA: TGTGCCAGCACAACCACCTCGCTGGGCAGTTTCGGCAATGAGCAGTTCTTC

J gene: TRBJ2-1
D gene: NA
clone size: many
V gene: TRBV27
CDR3 protein: CASSLLGQGQGNEQFF
CDR3 DNA: TGTGCCAGCAGTTTATTAGGGCAGGGCCAGGGTAATGAGCAGTTCTTC

J gene: TRBJ2-2
D gene: TRBD2
clone size: few
V gene: TRBV5-4
CDR3 protein: CASSSSGGPTGELFF
CDR3 DNA: TGTGCCAGCAGCTCTTCGGGAGGGCCGACCGGGGAGCTGTTTTTT

J gene: TRBJ1-1
D gene: NA
clone size: few
V gene: TRBV7-2
CDR3 protein: CASSLVRFGDILMNTEAFF
CDR3 DNA: TGTGCCAGCAGCTTAGTACGTTTTGGAGACATCCTCATGAACACTGAAGCTTTCTTT

J gene: TRBJ1-5
D gene: NA
clone size: few
V gene: TRBV27
CDR3 protein: CASSLRTPYSNQPQHF
CDR3 DNA: TGTGCCAGCAGTCTCCGGACACCTTATAGCAATCAGCCCCAGCATTTT

J gene: TRBJ2-7
D gene: TRBD2
clone size: many
V gene: TRBV6-1
CDR3 protein: CASRPTSGRAEQYF
CDR3 DNA: TGTGCCAGCAGGCCTACTAGCGGGAGGGCCGAGCAGTACTTC

J gene: TRBJ1-1
D gene: NA
clone size: many
V gene: TRBV20-1
CDR3 protein: CSAREAGGTEAFF
CDR3 DNA: TGCAGTGCTAGAGAGGCAGGCGGTACTGAAGCTTTCTTT

J gene: TRBJ2-2
D gene: NA
clone size: NA
V gene: TRBV13
CDR3 protein: CASSTVIGELFF
CDR3 DNA: TGTGCCAGCAGCACGGTGATCGGGGAGCTGTTTTTT

J gene: TRBJ1-1
D gene: TRBD1
clone size: NA
V gene: TRBV19
CDR3 protein: CASSSTQGATEAFF
CDR3 DNA: TGTGCCAGTAGTAGCACACAGGGGGCCACTGAAGCTTTCTTT

J gene: TRBJ1-1
D gene: TRBD1
clone size: many
V gene: TRBV7-9
CDR3 protein: CASLTTGGRNTEAFF
CDR3 DNA: TGTGCCAGCTTAACTACAGGGGGAAGGAACACTGAAGCTTTCTTT

J gene: TRBJ2-3
D gene: TRBD1
clone size: many
V gene: TRBV3-1
CDR3 protein: CASSQASQGLGYADTQYF
CDR3 DNA: TGTGCCAGCAGCCAAGCATCACAGGGGCTAGGTTATGCAGATACGCAGTATTTT

J gene: TRBJ1-1
D gene: NA
clone size: many
V gene: TRBV7-9
CDR3 protein: CASGSYNTGKNTEAFF
CDR3 DNA: TGTGCCAGCGGATCCTACAATACAGGGAAGAACACTGAAGCTTTCTTT

J gene: TRBJ1-5
D gene: TRBD1
clone size: few
V gene: TRBV24-1
CDR3 protein: CATSDFSDRAGNQPQHF
CDR3 DNA: TGTGCCACCAGTGATTTCTCAGACAGGGCGGGCAATCAGCCCCAGCATTTT

J gene: TRBJ2-3
D gene: NA
clone size: many
V gene: TRBV2
CDR3 protein: CASRTDRYTQYF
CDR3 DNA: TGTGCCAGCAGGACCGACAGATATACGCAGTATTTT

J gene: TRBJ2-7
D gene: NA
clone size: NA
V gene: TRBV7-2
CDR3 protein: CASSAAPDYEQYF
CDR3 DNA: TGTGCCAGCAGCGCGGCCCCGGACTACGAGCAGTACTTC

J gene: TRBJ2-1
D gene: NA
clone size: NA
V gene: TRBV19
CDR3 protein: CVSRRRAERSYNEQFF
CDR3 DNA: TGTGTCAGTAGGCGTCGGGCGGAACGCTCCTACAATGAGCAGTTCTTC

J gene: TRBJ2-5
D gene: TRBD1
clone size: NA
V gene: TRBV20-1
CDR3 protein: CSARPPDRGLARETQYF
CDR3 DNA: TGCAGTGCTAGACCCCCGGACAGGGGGCTGGCAAGGGAGACCCAGTACTTC

J gene: TRBJ2-7
D gene: NA
clone size: few
V gene: TRBV6-1
CDR3 protein: CASSDGAEQYF
CDR3 DNA: TGTGCCAGCAGCGACGGAGCCGAGCAGTACTTC

J gene: TRBJ1-1
D gene: NA
clone size: many
V gene: TRBV10-3
CDR3 protein: CAISESPGRSQAFF
CDR3 DNA: TGTGCCATCAGTGAGTCACCAGGAAGGTCTCAAGCTTTCTTT

J gene: TRBJ2-3
D gene: NA
clone size: NA
V gene: TRBV7-2
CDR3 protein: CASSLEVRGPSTDTQYF
CDR3 DNA: TGTGCCAGCAGCTTAGAGGTTCGCGGGCCTAGCACAGATACGCAGTATTTT

J gene: TRBJ2-2
D gene: NA
clone size: NA
V gene: TRBV10-1
CDR3 protein: CASSARANTGELFF
CDR3 DNA: TGCGCCAGCAGTGCTCGCGCGAACACCGGGGAGCTGTTTTTT

J gene: TRBJ2-7
D gene: NA
clone size: NA
V gene: TRBV15
CDR3 protein: CATSRVLGSSEQYF
CDR3 DNA: TGTGCCACCAGCAGAGTTCTGGGGTCGTCGGAGCAGTACTTC

J gene: TRBJ2-2
D gene: NA
clone size: NA
V gene: TRBV6-1
CDR3 protein: CASRRGQRLTQNTGELFF
CDR3 DNA: TGTGCCAGCAGGAGGGGACAACGACTAACACAGAACACCGGGGAGCTGTTTTTT

J gene: TRBJ2-7
D gene: NA
clone size: many
V gene: TRBV27
CDR3 protein: CASSFSGMGAYEQYF
CDR3 DNA: TGTGCCAGCAGTTTTTCCGGGATGGGGGCCTACGAGCAGTACTTC

J gene: TRBJ1-2
D gene: NA
clone size: NA
V gene: TRBV7-9
CDR3 protein: CASSLGRGHQGYGYTF
CDR3 DNA: TGTGCCAGCAGCTTAGGCCGCGGACACCAGGGGTATGGCTACACCTTC

J gene: TRBJ2-3
D gene: TRBD2
clone size: NA
V gene: TRBV2
CDR3 protein: CAGLGTSGENTQYF
CDR3 DNA: TGTGCCGGCCTCGGGACTAGCGGAGAGAATACGCAGTATTTT

J gene: TRBJ2-3
D gene: NA
clone size: NA
V gene: TRBV20-1
CDR3 protein: CSARGWPTSTDTQYF
CDR3 DNA: TGCAGTGCTAGAGGGTGGCCAACTAGCACAGATACGCAGTATTTT

J gene: TRBJ2-2
D gene: TRBD2
clone size: many
V gene: TRBV5-1
CDR3 protein: CASSLGLAGANTGELFF
CDR3 DNA: TGCGCCAGCAGCTTGGGACTAGCGGGAGCGAACACCGGGGAGCTGTTTTTT

J gene: TRBJ2-1
D gene: TRBD2
clone size: NA
V gene: TRBV29-1
CDR3 protein: CSVGTSGEQFF
CDR3 DNA: TGCAGCGTTGGGACTAGCGGAGAGCAGTTCTTC

J gene: TRBJ1-5
D gene: TRBD1
clone size: many
V gene: TRBV12-3/TRBV12-4
CDR3 protein: CASRQGEANQPQHF
CDR3 DNA: TGTGCCAGCAGACAGGGGGAAGCGAATCAGCCCCAGCATTTT

J gene: TRBJ2-1
D gene: NA
clone size: few
V gene: TRBV9
CDR3 protein: CASSVALSSYNEQFF
CDR3 DNA: TGTGCCAGCAGCGTAGCACTTAGCTCCTACAATGAGCAGTTCTTC

J gene: TRBJ2-7
D gene: TRBD1
clone size: many
V gene: TRBV6-1
CDR3 protein: CASNRDSGSEQYF
CDR3 DNA: TGTGCCAGCAACCGGGACAGTGGTTCCGAGCAGTACTTC

J gene: TRBJ2-3
D gene: NA
clone size: NA
V gene: TRBV3-1
CDR3 protein: CASSLAGQGLDTQYF
CDR3 DNA: TGTGCCAGCAGCCTAGCGGGACAGGGATTAGATACGCAGTATTTT

J gene: TRBJ2-5
D gene: TRBD2
clone size: many
V gene: TRBV6-1
CDR3 protein: CASSTGGAGGSETQYF
CDR3 DNA: TGTGCCAGCAGCACGGGCGGAGCGGGAGGGTCAGAGACCCAGTACTTC

J gene: TRBJ2-1
D gene: NA
clone size: many
V gene: TRBV12-3/TRBV12-4
CDR3 protein: CASSLTSNEQFF
CDR3 DNA: TGTGCCAGCAGTCTTACTAGCAATGAGCAGTTCTTC

J gene: TRBJ2-7
D gene: TRBD1
clone size: NA
V gene: TRBV7-9
CDR3 protein: CASGGRGQGIGEQYF
CDR3 DNA: TGTGCCAGCGGGGGTAGGGGACAGGGTATCGGCGAGCAGTACTTC

J gene: TRBJ1-4
D gene: TRBD1
clone size: many
V gene: TRBV6-1
CDR3 protein: CASRTQGSNEKLFF
CDR3 DNA: TGTGCCAGCAGGACACAGGGGTCAAATGAAAAACTGTTTTTT

J gene: TRBJ2-1
D gene: TRBD2
clone size: NA
V gene: TRBV4-1
CDR3 protein: CASSQVSPLAGYSYNEQFF
CDR3 DNA: TGCGCCAGCAGCCAAGTATCCCCACTAGCGGGGTACTCCTACAATGAGCAGTTCTTC

J gene: TRBJ2-1
D gene: TRBD2
clone size: many
V gene: TRBV5-1
CDR3 protein: CASSTGGQAYNEQFF
CDR3 DNA: TGCGCCAGCAGCACGGGGGGGCAGGCCTACAATGAGCAGTTCTTC

J gene: TRBJ2-3
D gene: TRBD2
clone size: many
V gene: TRBV5-6
CDR3 protein: CASSLVRGMGLAESTDTQYF
CDR3 DNA: TGTGCCAGCAGCCTAGTCCGGGGAATGGGACTAGCGGAAAGCACAGATACGCAGTATTTT

J gene: TRBJ2-1
D gene: TRBD2
clone size: many
V gene: TRBV29-1
CDR3 protein: CSVETSGGPAGWYYNEQFF
CDR3 DNA: TGCAGCGTTGAGACTAGCGGGGGCCCAGCAGGATGGTATTACAATGAGCAGTTCTTC

J gene: TRBJ1-1
D gene: NA
clone size: many
V gene: TRBV3-1
CDR3 protein: CASSQDQGNTEAFF
CDR3 DNA: TGTGCCAGCAGCCAAGATCAGGGGAACACTGAAGCTTTCTTT

J gene: TRBJ1-1
D gene: TRBD1
clone size: many
V gene: TRBV15
CDR3 protein: CATSSPGQDFEAFF
CDR3 DNA: TGTGCCACCAGCTCTCCGGGACAGGACTTTGAAGCTTTCTTT

J gene: TRBJ2-1
D gene: TRBD2
clone size: NA
V gene: TRBV7-2
CDR3 protein: CASSLESGRAEQFF
CDR3 DNA: TGTGCCAGCAGCTTAGAGAGCGGGAGGGCTGAGCAGTTCTTC

J gene: TRBJ1-2
D gene: NA
clone size: few
V gene: TRBV7-9
CDR3 protein: CASSSAREGIYGYTF
CDR3 DNA: TGTGCCAGCAGCTCGGCACGGGAGGGGATCTATGGCTACACCTTC

J gene: TRBJ2-7
D gene: NA
clone size: many
V gene: TRBV20-1
CDR3 protein: CSARKGGGTSYEQYF
CDR3 DNA: TGCAGTGCTAGGAAGGGCGGCGGGACCTCCTACGAGCAGTACTTC

J gene: TRBJ2-6
D gene: TRBD2
clone size: NA
V gene: TRBV5-1
CDR3 protein: CASSSPGLAVNF
CDR3 DNA: TGCGCCAGCAGCTCACCGGGACTAGCGGTGAATTTC

J gene: TRBJ2-7
D gene: NA
clone size: NA
V gene: TRBV9
CDR3 protein: CASSVGGPTYEQYF
CDR3 DNA: TGTGCCAGCAGCGTTGGGGGCCCCACCTACGAGCAGTACTTC

J gene: TRBJ2-1
D gene: TRBD2
clone size: many
V gene: TRBV5-1
CDR3 protein: CASAPAGGYNEQFF
CDR3 DNA: TGCGCCAGCGCCCCGGCGGGAGGGTACAATGAGCAGTTCTTC